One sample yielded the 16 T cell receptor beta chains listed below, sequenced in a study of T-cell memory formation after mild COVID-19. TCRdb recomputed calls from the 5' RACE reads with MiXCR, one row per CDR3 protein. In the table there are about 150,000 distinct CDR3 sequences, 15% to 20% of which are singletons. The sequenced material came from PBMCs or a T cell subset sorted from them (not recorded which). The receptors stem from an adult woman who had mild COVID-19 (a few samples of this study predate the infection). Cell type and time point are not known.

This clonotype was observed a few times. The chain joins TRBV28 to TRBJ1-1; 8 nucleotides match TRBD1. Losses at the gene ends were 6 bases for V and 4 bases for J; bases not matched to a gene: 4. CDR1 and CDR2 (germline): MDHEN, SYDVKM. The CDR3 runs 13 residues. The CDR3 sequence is CASSGQGSTEAFF. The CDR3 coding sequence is TGTGCCAGCAGCGGACAGGGAAGCACTGAAGCTTTCTTT.

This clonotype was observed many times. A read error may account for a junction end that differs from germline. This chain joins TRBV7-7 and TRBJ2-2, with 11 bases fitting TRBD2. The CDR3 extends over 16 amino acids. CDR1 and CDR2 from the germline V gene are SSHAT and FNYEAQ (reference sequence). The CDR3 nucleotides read TGTGCTAGCAGCTTAACTAGCGGGAGTTTCACCGGGGAGCTGTTTTTT. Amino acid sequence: CASSLTSGSFTGELFF.

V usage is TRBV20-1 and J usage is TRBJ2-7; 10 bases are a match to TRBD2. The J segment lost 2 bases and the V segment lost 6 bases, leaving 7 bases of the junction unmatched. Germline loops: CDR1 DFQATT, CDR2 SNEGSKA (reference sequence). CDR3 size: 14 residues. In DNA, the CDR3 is TGCAGTGCAACCCCTAGCGGGAGAGCCTACGAGCAGTACTTC. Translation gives CSATPSGRAYEQYF.

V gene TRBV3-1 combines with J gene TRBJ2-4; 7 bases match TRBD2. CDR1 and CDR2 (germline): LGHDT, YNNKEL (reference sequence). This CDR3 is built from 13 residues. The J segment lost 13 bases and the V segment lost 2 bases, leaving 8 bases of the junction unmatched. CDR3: CASSQFERGEQYF. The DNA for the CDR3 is TGTGCCAGCAGCCAATTTGAGCGGGGTGAACAGTACTTC.

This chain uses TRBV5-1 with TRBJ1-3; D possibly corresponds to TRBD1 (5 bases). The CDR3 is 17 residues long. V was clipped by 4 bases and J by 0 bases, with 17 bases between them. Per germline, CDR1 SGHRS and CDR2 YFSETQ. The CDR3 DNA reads TGCGCCAGCAGCGGACAACCCGGGTCAATCTCTGGAAACACCATATATTTT. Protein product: CASSGQPGSISGNTIYF.

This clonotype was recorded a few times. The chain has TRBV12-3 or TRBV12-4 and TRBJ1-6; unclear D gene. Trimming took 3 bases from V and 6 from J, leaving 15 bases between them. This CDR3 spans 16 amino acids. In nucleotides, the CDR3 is TGTGCCAGCAGTTTGCACTCTGGAACCCGTAATTCACCCCTCCACTTT. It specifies CASSLHSGTRNSPLHF.

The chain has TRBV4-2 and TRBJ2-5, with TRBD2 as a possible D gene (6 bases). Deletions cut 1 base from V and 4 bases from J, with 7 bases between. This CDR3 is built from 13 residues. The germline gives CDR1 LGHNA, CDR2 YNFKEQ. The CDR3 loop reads CASSQAEGETQYF. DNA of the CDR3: TGTGCCAGCAGCCAAGCGGAGGGAGAGACCCAGTACTTC.

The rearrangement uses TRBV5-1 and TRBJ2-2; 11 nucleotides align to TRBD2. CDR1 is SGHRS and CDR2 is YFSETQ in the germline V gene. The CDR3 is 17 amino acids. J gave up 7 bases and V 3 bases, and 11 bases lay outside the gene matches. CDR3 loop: CASSSALAGVVIGELFF. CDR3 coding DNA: TGCGCCAGCAGCTCCGCACTAGCGGGGGTCGTCATCGGGGAGCTGTTTTTT.

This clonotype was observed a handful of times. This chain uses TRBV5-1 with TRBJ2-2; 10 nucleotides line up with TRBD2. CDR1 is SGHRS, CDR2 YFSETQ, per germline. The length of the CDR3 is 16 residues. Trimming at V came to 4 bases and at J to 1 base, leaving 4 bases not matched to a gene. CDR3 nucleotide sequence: TGCGCCAGCAGCCCCGGACTAGCGGTGAACACCGGGGAGCTGTTTTTT. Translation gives CASSPGLAVNTGELFF.

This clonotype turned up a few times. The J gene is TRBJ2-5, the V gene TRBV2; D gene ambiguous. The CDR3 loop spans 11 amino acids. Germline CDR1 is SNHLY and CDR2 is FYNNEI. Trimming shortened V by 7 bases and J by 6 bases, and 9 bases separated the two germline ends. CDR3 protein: CASMWAKTQYF. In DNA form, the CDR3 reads TGTGCCAGCATGTGGGCGAAGACCCAGTACTTC. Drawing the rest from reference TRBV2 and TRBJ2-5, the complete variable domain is EPEVTQTPSHQVTQMGQEVILRCVPISNHLYFYWYRQILGQKVEFLVSFYNNEISEKSEIFDDQFSVERPDGSNFTLKIRSTKLEDSAMYFCASMWAKTQYFGPGTRLLVL.

The CDR3 spells CASLGTGGVYGYTF. CDR3 DNA sequence: TGTGCCTCCCTCGGTACGGGCGGGGTCTATGGCTACACCTTC. The chain combines TRBV3-1 with TRBJ1-2; the D is unclear. CDR3 length equals 14 residues. V dropped 11 bases and J dropped 4 bases, with 20 bases sitting between them. Germline CDR1 reads LGHDT; CDR2 reads YNNKEL (reference sequence).

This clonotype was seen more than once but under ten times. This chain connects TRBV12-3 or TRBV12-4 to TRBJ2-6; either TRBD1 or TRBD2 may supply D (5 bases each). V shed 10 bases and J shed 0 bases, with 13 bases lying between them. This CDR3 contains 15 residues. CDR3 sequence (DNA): TGTGCCACGGGGACGTCAAGCTCTGGGGCCAACGTCCTGACTTTC. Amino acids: CATGTSSSGANVLTF.

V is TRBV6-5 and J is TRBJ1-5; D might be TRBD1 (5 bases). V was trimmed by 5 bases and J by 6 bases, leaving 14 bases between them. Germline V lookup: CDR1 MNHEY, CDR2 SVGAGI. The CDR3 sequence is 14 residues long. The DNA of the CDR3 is TGTGCCAGCAGTAGAGACAGCGCGGGTCAGCCCCAGCATTTT. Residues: CASSRDSAGQPQHF.

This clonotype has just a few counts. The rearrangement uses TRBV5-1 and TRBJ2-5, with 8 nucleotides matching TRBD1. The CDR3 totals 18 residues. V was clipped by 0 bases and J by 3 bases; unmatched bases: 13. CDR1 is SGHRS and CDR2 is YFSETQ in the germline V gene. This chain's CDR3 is CASSLGTGTQLWKETQYF. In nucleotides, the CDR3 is TGCGCCAGCAGCTTGGGGACAGGGACCCAACTTTGGAAAGAGACCCAGTACTTC.

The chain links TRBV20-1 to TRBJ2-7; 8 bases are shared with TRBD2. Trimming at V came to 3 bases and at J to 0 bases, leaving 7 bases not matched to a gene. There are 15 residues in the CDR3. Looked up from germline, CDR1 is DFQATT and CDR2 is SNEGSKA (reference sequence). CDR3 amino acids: CSAREGTSGSYEQYF. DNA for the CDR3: TGCAGTGCTAGGGAGGGCACTAGCGGCTCCTACGAGCAGTACTTC.

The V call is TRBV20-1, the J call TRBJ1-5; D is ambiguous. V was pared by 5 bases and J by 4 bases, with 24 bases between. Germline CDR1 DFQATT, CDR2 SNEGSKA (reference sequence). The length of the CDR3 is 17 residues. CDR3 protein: CSARRRMRLNGNQPQHF. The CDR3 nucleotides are TGCAGTGCTCGAAGGAGGATGCGTCTAAATGGGAATCAGCCCCAGCATTTT.